The 6 T cell receptor beta chains reported below all come from one sample, sequenced in a study of T-cell reconstitution after alpha-beta-depleted transplantation in children. Molecular barcoding with unique molecular identifiers was used for the TCRbeta library. TCRdb called the PCR reads again in MiXCR, with one record for every CDR3 protein. The sample has 640,000 or so distinct CDR3 sequences, roughly 15% seen once. The sample in question was PBMCs from the stem cell graft donor, obtained from the stem cell graft. These receptors all come from a human donor who donated a stem cell graft to a child with acute myeloid leukemia.

At least ten counts were recorded for this clonotype. The chain carries TRBV29-1 and TRBJ2-4, with D maybe TRBD2 (7 bases). Germline assignment: CDR1 SQVTM and CDR2 ANQGSEA. CDR3 length: 14 residues. The V end was cut by 0 bases, the J end by 8 bases, with 14 bases between. CDR3 coding DNA: TGCAGCGTTGAAGACGGGGGGCGCGAGGACATTCAGTACTTC. As protein: CSVEDGGREDIQYF.

V usage is TRBV7-8 and J usage is TRBJ1-2; 8 bases fit TRBD1. Germline V lookup: CDR1 SGHVS, CDR2 FQNEAQ. Losses at the gene ends were 6 bases for V and 4 bases for J; bases not matched to a gene: 7. This CDR3 is 14 amino acids long. Written as DNA, the CDR3 is TGTGCCAGCAGATTTGACAGGGGAGGCTATGGCTACACCTTC. Its protein product is CASRFDRGGYGYTF.

V usage is TRBV21-1 and J usage is TRBJ1-6. TRBV21-1 is listed as a pseudogene. This CDR3 is built from 13 residues. The CDR3 sequence: CASSKDSPSPLHF. The CDR3 DNA sequence: TGTGCCAGCAGCAAAGACTCCCCTTCACCCCTCCACTTT.

There are a few counts of this clonotype. The genes are TRBV5-1 and TRBJ2-2; tentative D call: TRBD1 (6 bases). The germline V gene encodes CDR1 SGHRS and CDR2 YFSETQ. With 4 bases removed from V and 6 bases from J, the gap between germline ends came to 16 bases. The CDR3 has 15 residues. CDR3: CASSPGTPQSGELFF. In DNA, the CDR3 is TGCGCCAGCAGCCCGGGGACACCGCAATCCGGGGAGCTGTTTTTT.

Remarks on this clonotype: One base separates it from a far larger clone, so it is likely a read error. CDR3 nucleotide sequence: TGTGCCAGCAGCTTTGGGGACAATAATCAGCCCCAGCATTTT. Residues: CASSFGDNNQPQHF. The chain uses TRBV5-7 and TRBJ1-5; D is possibly TRBD1 (6 bases). TRBV5-7 qualifies as an ORF whose function is uncertain. V was pared by 2 bases and J by 4 bases, with 10 bases between. CDR3 size: 14 residues.

The sample holds many counts of this clonotype. This chain connects TRBV10-3 to TRBJ2-5; 8 bases are shared with TRBD2. Germline lookup yields CDR1 ENHRY and CDR2 SYGVKD. Trimming at V came to 3 bases and at J to 2 bases, leaving 5 bases not matched to a gene. This CDR3 has 15 residues. CDR3 sequence reads: CAISDSSGLQETQYF. The CDR3 DNA is TGTGCCATCAGTGACTCTAGCGGGCTTCAAGAGACCCAGTACTTC.